These T cell receptor beta chains were read from a single sample in a study of cytomegalovirus exposure and HLA in healthy donors. Profiled with immunoSEQ multiplex PCR; TCRdb holds only in-frame clones, not every one. Found here are 150,000 to 200,000 clones, almost 75% of them singletons; the top ten hold under 7%. The sequenced material came from PBMCs. These receptors came from a woman between 18 and 30 years old in good health and CMV-seropositive. The CDR3 runs from the conserved cysteine through the conserved F or W. Each record gives: V gene, D gene, J gene, clone size, CDR3 DNA, CDR3 protein. A D gene is named only where the DNA matches it firmly. The size field is filled for only some rows; it gives once, few, many or a size class.

>TRBV5-1|NA|TRBJ1-1|NA
TGCGCCAGCAGCGTACCGGGACTCACTGAAGCTTTCTTT
CASSVPGLTEAFF
>TRBV9|NA|TRBJ1-2|NA
TGTGCCAGCAGCGTAGGTGACAGGCCTCTTGGCTACACCTTC
CASSVGDRPLGYTF
>TRBV14|NA|TRBJ2-3|NA
TGTGCCAGCAGCCAAGAGAGGCGGACAGATACGCAGTATTTT
CASSQERRTDTQYF
>TRBV19|NA|TRBJ2-7|NA
TGTGCCAGTAGTATCAGCCCCGGAGCCTCTTTTGAGCAGTACTTC
CASSISPGASFEQYF
>TRBV9|NA|TRBJ2-2|once
TGTGCCAGCAGCGCTAAACTAGTGGCGAGGGACGGGGAGCTGTTTTTT
CASSAKLVARDGELFF
>TRBV9|NA|TRBJ2-4|NA
TGTGCCAGCAGCTTCGAACTAGCTGAAGCCAAAAACATTCAGTACTTC
CASSFELAEAKNIQYF
>TRBV7-3|TRBD1|TRBJ2-5|NA
TGTGCCAGCAGTCGGGACAGTCAAGAGACCCAGTACTTC
CASSRDSQETQYF
>TRBV6-1|TRBD1|TRBJ2-7|NA
TGTGCCAGCAGTTTCCGGGACAGGGTGGACGAGCAGTACTTC
CASSFRDRVDEQYF
>TRBV7-3|NA|TRBJ2-1|NA
TGTGCCAGCAGCCCAGGCGGCCAGGGCGGGCAGTTCTTC
CASSPGGQGGQFF
>TRBV10-3|TRBD1|TRBJ1-1|few
TGTGCCATCGGGGACAGCTCTAGCACTGAAGCTTTCTTT
CAIGDSSSTEAFF
>TRBV18|TRBD1|TRBJ2-5|NA
TGTGCCAGCTCGTCCGGGACAGGGGCCCAGGAGACCCAGTACTTC
CASSSGTGAQETQYF
>TRBV15|TRBD1|TRBJ2-1|few
TGTGCCACCAGCAGCAGTACCGGGACAGGGGTGACCTACAATGAGCAGTTCTTC
CATSSSTGTGVTYNEQFF
>TRBV5-6|NA|TRBJ1-1|NA
TGTGCCAGCAGCTTGGTGGGAGGGGGGAACACTGAAGCTTTCTTT
CASSLVGGGNTEAFF
>TRBV5-6|NA|TRBJ2-2|few
TGTGCCAGCAGGTTGAGAGGGAACACCGGGGAGCTGTTTTTT
CASRLRGNTGELFF
>TRBV15|TRBD1|TRBJ2-7|NA
TGTGCCACCAGCAGAGACCCAGGGACAGCCTACGAGCAGTACTTC
CATSRDPGTAYEQYF